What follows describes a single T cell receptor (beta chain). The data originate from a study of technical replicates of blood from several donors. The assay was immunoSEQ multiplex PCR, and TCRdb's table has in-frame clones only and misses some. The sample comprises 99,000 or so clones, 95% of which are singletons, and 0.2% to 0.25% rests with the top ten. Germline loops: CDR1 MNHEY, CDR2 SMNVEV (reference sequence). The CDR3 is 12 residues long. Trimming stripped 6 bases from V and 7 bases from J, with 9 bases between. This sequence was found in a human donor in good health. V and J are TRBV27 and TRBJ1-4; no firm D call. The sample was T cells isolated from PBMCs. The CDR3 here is CASSTRGEKLFF. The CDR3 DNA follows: TGTGCCAGCAGCACCCGGGGTGAAAAACTGTTTTTT.